This T cell receptor (beta chain) derives from a study of shared clonotypes between healthy human individuals. Study results and caveats: Generation of non-shared clonotypes was less probable than generation of clonotypes shared by all four donors.

About 30,000 T cell genomes (approximately 180 ng DNA) went into each sorted-subset replicate. Generated by immunoSEQ multiplex PCR, the TCRdb table keeps only in-frame clones and is missing some. The repertoire holds 110,000 or so clones, with around 71% as singletons. As regards this clone: Its antigen is as yet unknown.

The germline gives CDR1 MGHDK, CDR2 SYGVNS. The junction had 10 bases not matched to a gene; V was cut back by 2 bases and J by 1 base. The CDR3 loop spans 17 amino acids. The specimen sequenced was memory CD8+ T cells sorted from blood. Subset reported: CD45RO+ cells pooled with CCR7-negative TemRA cells. The V call is TRBV25-1, the J call TRBJ2-5; 7 bases align to TRBD2. This sequence originates from a woman in her twenties or thirties in good health. The DNA for the CDR3 is TGTGCCAGCAGTGAACGGGTCCAGCGGGAAACCCAAGAGACCCAGTACTTC. Its protein is CASSERVQRETQETQYF.